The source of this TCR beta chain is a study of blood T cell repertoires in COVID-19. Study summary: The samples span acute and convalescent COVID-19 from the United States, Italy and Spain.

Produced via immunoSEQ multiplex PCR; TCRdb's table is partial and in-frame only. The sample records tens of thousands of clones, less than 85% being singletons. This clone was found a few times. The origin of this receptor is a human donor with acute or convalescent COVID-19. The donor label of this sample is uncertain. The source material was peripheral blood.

The CDR3 here is CASSAGGRSNNEQFF. CDR3 DNA sequence: TGTGCCAGCAGCGCAGGCGGGAGGTCAAACAATGAGCAGTTCTTC. This chain joins TRBV2 and TRBJ2-1; 8 bases match TRBD2. In germline, CDR1 is SNHLY, CDR2 FYNNEI. Losses at the gene ends were 6 bases for V and 5 bases for J; bases not matched to a gene: 9. The length of the CDR3 is 15 residues.